This T cell receptor beta chain was captured in a study of CD8 T cells in Susac syndrome. TCR beta from blood CD8+ and CD4+ T cells was sequenced. Negative isolation was used for CD8+ and CD4+ T cells, and FACS enrichment was applied to TEMRA cells. RNA in amounts of roughly 0.5 to 1 ug was reverse transcribed with random hexamers. A multiplex approach, immunoSEQ multiplex PCR, amplified TCR beta CDR3 across 54 Vbeta and 13 Jbeta. Via MiXCR, TCRdb re-called the immunoSEQ multiplex PCR reads, giving one row per CDR3 protein. Here the sample spans some 300,000 distinct CDR3 sequences, around 89% being singletons. As regards this clonotype: What it binds is unknown.

Germline V gene sequence: CDR1 MDHEN, CDR2 SYDVKM. This CDR3 has 17 amino acids. V lost 3 bases to trimming and J lost 4 bases, with 19 bases between them. General study results and limits: The TCR sequencing and HLA analysis in the study involved a relatively small number of individuals, as the study acknowledged.

The sequenced sample was CD8+ T cells from PBMCs. V and J are TRBV28 and TRBJ2-1, with D perhaps matching TRBD1 (6 bases). This receptor was taken from a human donor with multiple sclerosis. This CDR3 reads CASSFHPVGRGYNEQFF. CDR3 DNA: TGTGCCAGCAGTTTCCACCCTGTGGGCAGGGGTTACAATGAGCAGTTCTTC.